Listed here are 19 T cell receptor beta chains from one sample, sequenced in a study of cytomegalovirus exposure and HLA in healthy donors. PCR amplification relied on 60 Vbeta primers (plus 13 Jbeta primers). Measured with immunoSEQ multiplex PCR; TCRdb has only the in-frame clones, and not every one. Its clone listing holds about 84,000 clones. The specimen was PBMCs. Receptors were obtained from a man aged 45-60 years in good health and CMV-seronegative.

This chain links TRBV5-1 with TRBJ2-7; 8 positions match TRBD1. The V gene end was trimmed by 0 bases and the J gene end by 6 bases; junction bases not matched to a gene: 5. Germline V gene data show CDR1 as SGHRS and CDR2 as YFSETQ. This CDR3 is built from 14 residues. As DNA, the CDR3 is TGCGCCAGCAGCTTGGACAGGGGGTCTGGCGAGCAGTACTTC. As protein: CASSLDRGSGEQYF.

V and J are TRBV7-9 and TRBJ2-7; 10 bases match TRBD2. Germline CDR1 is SEHNR and CDR2 is FQNEAQ (reference sequence). The CDR3 covers 14 residues. The V segment lost 2 bases and the J segment 3 bases; nucleotides outside the gene matches: 1. The CDR3 here is CASSLTSGDYEQYF. CDR3 nucleotides: TGTGCCAGCAGCTTAACTAGCGGGGACTACGAGCAGTACTTC. Using reference TRBV7-9 and TRBJ2-7 for the parts outside the CDR3, the full variable domain is DTGVSQNPRHKITKRGQNVTFRCDPISEHNRLYWYRQTLGQGPEFLTYFQNEAQLEKSRLLSDRFSAERPKGSFSTLEIQRTEQGDSAMYLCASSLTSGDYEQYFGPGTRLTVT.

V is TRBV5-4 and J is TRBJ2-7; 11 nucleotides agree with TRBD1. Germline lookup yields CDR1 SGHNT and CDR2 YYREEE (reference sequence). With V trimmed by 4 bases and J by 0 bases, 3 bases remained unmatched. This CDR3 has 15 amino acids. CDR3 protein: CASSLGTGGSYEQYF. The CDR3 DNA reads as TGTGCCAGCAGCCTCGGGACAGGGGGCTCCTACGAGCAGTACTTC. Together with reference TRBV5-4 and TRBJ2-7, the CDR3 gives the full variable domain: ETGVTQSPTHLIKTRGQQVTLRCSSQSGHNTVSWYQQALGQGPQFIFQYYREEENGRGNFPPRFSGLQFPNYSSELNVNALELDDSALYLCASSLGTGGSYEQYFGPGTRLTVT.

The V gene is TRBV19, the J gene TRBJ2-7; D uncertain. V was pared by 6 bases and J by 3 bases, with 12 bases between. The CDR3 has 13 residues. Per the germline V gene, CDR1 is LNHDA and CDR2 is SQIVND (reference sequence). CDR3 amino acids: CASRSSPYYEQYF. In DNA, the CDR3 is TGTGCCAGTAGGAGTAGCCCTTACTACGAGCAGTACTTC. The full variable domain, in which reference TRBV19 and TRBJ2-7 provide the parts outside the CDR3, is DGGITQSPKYLFRKEGQNVTLSCEQNLNHDAMYWYRQDPGQGLRLIYYSQIVNDFQKGDIAEGYSVSREKKESFPLTVTSAQKNPTAFYLCASRSSPYYEQYFGPGTRLTVT.

The J gene is TRBJ1-4, the V gene TRBV6-5; D not certain. The germline CDR1 and CDR2 sequences are MNHEY and SVGAGI. Trimming removed 0 bases from V and 8 bases from J, with 10 bases in between. The CDR3 has 14 amino acids. CDR3 nucleotide sequence: TGTGCCAGCAGTTACTCCCGTGCGGAGGAAAAACTGTTTTTT. Protein: CASSYSRAEEKLFF.

The J gene is TRBJ2-7, the V gene TRBV9, with D perhaps TRBD2 (5 bases). Trimming cost V 0 bases and J 2 bases, with 9 bases left between them. Germline V gene sequence: CDR1 SGDLS, CDR2 YYNGEE. The CDR3 is 14 amino acids. The CDR3 region is CASSVGGVTYEQYF. The CDR3 nucleotides are TGTGCCAGCAGCGTAGGGGGAGTCACCTACGAGCAGTACTTC.

The chain carries TRBV30 and TRBJ1-1, with TRBD1 matching 10 bases. With 3 bases clipped from V and 7 bases from J, the junction kept 5 bases outside the gene matches. Germline loops: CDR1 GTSNPN, CDR2 SVGIG (reference sequence). This CDR3 is 13 amino acids long. CDR3 in amino acids: CAWSADRGLEAFF. The CDR3 DNA reads TGTGCCTGGAGCGCCGACAGGGGGCTTGAAGCTTTCTTT.

This rearrangement joins TRBV2 to TRBJ1-5, with 8 bases fitting TRBD1. This CDR3 is built from 13 residues. V was clipped by 5 bases and J by 6 bases; unmatched bases: 3. Germline CDR1 SNHLY, CDR2 FYNNEI. In DNA form, the CDR3 reads TGTGCCAGCAGTTCCAGGGGGCTTCAGCCCCAGCATTTT. Residues: CASSSRGLQPQHF.

V usage is TRBV6-1 and J usage is TRBJ2-5; 12 bases agree with TRBD2. CDR3 size: 14 residues. CDR1 is MNHNS, CDR2 SASEGT, per germline. V trimming: 8 bases; J trimming: 5 bases; junction bases outside the gene matches: 6. This CDR3 reads CASALAGGRETQYF. The CDR3 nucleotides read TGTGCCAGCGCCCTAGCGGGGGGGCGGGAGACCCAGTACTTC.

The rearrangement links TRBV6-6 to TRBJ2-3; D perhaps matches TRBD1 (6 bases). This CDR3 has 16 amino acids. The germline V gene has CDR1 MNHNY and CDR2 SVGAGI (reference sequence). Trimming cost V 6 bases and J 1 base, with 17 bases left between them. The CDR3 nucleotides are TGTGCCAGCAGAAACACAGGGATGAGGGGCACAGATACGCAGTATTTT. This encodes CASRNTGMRGTDTQYF.

The genes are TRBV27 and TRBJ2-5; 10 bases are shared with TRBD2. The J segment lost 5 bases and the V segment lost 2 bases, leaving 5 bases of the junction unmatched. Germline CDR1 is MNHEY and CDR2 is SMNVEV (reference sequence). The CDR3 runs 15 residues. The chain's CDR3 is CASSLVSGGIETQYF. The CDR3 nucleotides read TGTGCCAGCAGTTTAGTTAGCGGGGGGATCGAGACCCAGTACTTC.

The chain has TRBV7-2 and TRBJ1-1, with TRBD1 as a possible D gene (6 bases). The CDR3 has 14 residues. The germline V gene has CDR1 SGHTA and CDR2 FQGNSA. Between the trimmed V and J ends, which lost 3 bases and 1 base, there was a span of 9 bases. The CDR3 reads CASSLDSRNTEAFF. For the CDR3, the DNA is TGTGCCAGCAGCTTGGACAGCAGGAACACTGAAGCTTTCTTT.

This sequence joins TRBV5-5 and TRBJ1-2; weak D call: TRBD1 (6 bases). CDR1 is SGHKS, CDR2 YYEKEE, per germline (reference sequence). V lost 4 bases and J 8 bases, leaving 15 bases between the germline ends. This CDR3 has 13 amino acids. The CDR3 reads CASSPSGVGGYTF. CDR3 bases: TGTGCCAGCAGCCCATCAGGGGTGGGAGGCTACACCTTC.

The chain carries TRBV6-6 and TRBJ1-1; 8 bases are a match to TRBD1. Germline-derived CDR1 and CDR2 are MNHNY and SVGAGI (reference sequence). Losses at the gene ends were 5 bases for V and 5 bases for J; bases not matched to a gene: 7. There are 14 residues in the CDR3. The chain's CDR3 is CASSETGVETEAFF. CDR3 DNA sequence: TGTGCCAGCAGTGAGACAGGGGTTGAAACTGAAGCTTTCTTT.

The chain carries TRBV2 and TRBJ1-1, with D hard to call. The CDR3 runs 13 residues. V was trimmed by 1 base and J by 1 base, leaving 4 bases between them. CDR1 and CDR2 from the germline V gene are SNHLY and FYNNEI. Here the CDR3 DNA reads TGTGCCAGCAGTGAAGAAGCGAACACTGAAGCTTTCTTT. Translation gives CASSEEANTEAFF. The complete variable domain, with remaining parts taken from reference TRBV2 and TRBJ1-1, reads EPEVTQTPSHQVTQMGQEVILRCVPISNHLYFYWYRQILGQKVEFLVSFYNNEISEKSEIFDDQFSVERPDGSNFTLKIRSTKLEDSAMYFCASSEEANTEAFFGQGTRLTVV.

Comments on this clone: An end of the junction differs from the germline gene, which may be a read error. The chain uses TRBV6-1 and TRBJ1-4; a weak D match, TRBD1 (6 bases). Per the germline V gene, CDR1 is MNHNS and CDR2 is SASEGT. CDR3 size: 15 residues. The CDR3 spells CASSAQGQTNEKLLF. The CDR3 DNA follows: TGTGCCAGCAGTGCACAGGGCCAGACTAATGAAAAACTGCTTTTT.

The gene calls are TRBV5-1 and TRBJ2-1; D is perhaps TRBD2 (5 bases). Germline V gene sequence: CDR1 SGHRS, CDR2 YFSETQ. The CDR3 sequence is 17 residues long. V lost 4 bases and J lost 8, with 25 bases in between. CDR3 nucleotide sequence: TGCGCCAGCAGCCCCTCGTCTTGGACGCGGGCCGGCGATGAGCAGTTCTTC. This gives the protein CASSPSSWTRAGDEQFF.

The J gene is TRBJ1-1, the V gene TRBV7-9, with a tentative D call TRBD1 (5 bases). Trimming pared 5 bases from V and 4 bases from J, leaving 14 bases between. The CDR3 spans 14 residues. CDR1 and CDR2 from the germline V gene are SEHNR and FQNEAQ (reference sequence). CDR3 sequence reads: CASSPQGTGTEAFF. CDR3 bases: TGTGCCAGCAGCCCCCAGGGCACGGGCACTGAAGCTTTCTTT.

This chain connects TRBV5-1 to TRBJ2-5; TRBD1 agrees at 7 bases. The trim removed 4 bases at V and 4 bases at J, leaving 10 bases unmatched. CDR1 and CDR2 (germline): SGHRS, YFSETQ. CDR3 size: 15 residues. CDR3 in amino acids: CASSLEQGTRETQYF. CDR3 in DNA: TGCGCCAGCAGCCTCGAACAGGGGACGCGAGAGACCCAGTACTTC.